These 16 T cell receptor beta chains originate from one sample sequenced in a study of T cell responses to AZD1222 COVID-19 vaccine. Generated by immunoSEQ multiplex PCR, the TCRdb table keeps only in-frame clones and is missing some. The sample has about 150,000 clones, 85% to 95% seen once. The sequences come from peripheral blood, collected on day 0 of AZD1222 vaccination. These receptors all come from an adult in good health.

This chain uses TRBV7-9 with TRBJ2-2, with D hard to call. The CDR3 runs to 15 residues. V shed 8 bases and J shed 6 bases, with 19 bases lying between them. Germline V CDR1 and CDR2: SEHNR, FQNEAQ (reference sequence). The CDR3 nucleotides are TGTGCCAGCCTACAAGACCCCATAGATGCCGGGGAGCTGTTTTTT. As protein: CASLQDPIDAGELFF. Full variable domain (rest looked up from reference TRBV7-9 and TRBJ2-2): DTGVSQNPRHKITKRGQNVTFRCDPISEHNRLYWYRQTLGQGPEFLTYFQNEAQLEKSRLLSDRFSAERPKGSFSTLEIQRTEQGDSAMYLCASLQDPIDAGELFFGEGSRLTVL.

This chain joins TRBV2 and TRBJ1-2, with D possibly TRBD1 on 6 matching bases. V lost 6 bases and J 0 bases, leaving 11 bases between the germline ends. The CDR3 has 14 residues. Germline loops: CDR1 SNHLY, CDR2 FYNNEI. The CDR3 region is CASRPGTTNYGYTF. CDR3 in DNA: TGTGCCAGCAGACCCGGGACAACTAACTATGGCTACACCTTC.

The chain carries TRBV28 and TRBJ1-5, with D perhaps TRBD1 (5 bases). From germline, CDR1 is MDHEN and CDR2 SYDVKM. This CDR3 contains 14 residues. Deletions cut 5 bases from V and 0 bases from J, with 8 bases between. DNA for the CDR3: TGTGCCAGCAGTGCGGGGGGTAGCAATCAGCCCCAGCATTTT. Protein product: CASSAGGSNQPQHF.

The chain employs TRBV2 and TRBJ2-5; 8 bases fit TRBD2. V lost 6 bases, J lost 2 bases, and 5 bases stayed unmatched. The CDR3 runs to 14 residues. Germline-derived CDR1 and CDR2 are SNHLY and FYNNEI. DNA for the CDR3: TGTGCCAGCAGCTTTGGACTAGCTCAAGAGACCCAGTACTTC. Protein: CASSFGLAQETQYF.

The V and J genes are TRBV4-1 and TRBJ1-5; D possibly corresponds to TRBD1 (6 bases). The length of the CDR3 is 16 residues. The germline CDR1 and CDR2 sequences are MGHRA and YSYEKL. V lost 2 bases, J lost 4 bases, and 15 bases lay in between. Written as DNA, the CDR3 is TGCGCCAGCAGCCAATGGGCAGGGGTGTCTAATCAGCCCCAGCATTTT. This encodes CASSQWAGVSNQPQHF.

The V call is TRBV28, the J call TRBJ2-7; D unresolved. CDR1 and CDR2 from the germline V gene are MDHEN and SYDVKM. V was cut by 8 bases and J by 7 bases, with 15 bases left in between. The length of the CDR3 is 12 residues. As DNA, the CDR3 is TGTGCCAGCGACGCGACACGAACGGAGCAGTACGTC. This sequence encodes CASDATRTEQYV.

This chain joins TRBV6-4 and TRBJ1-2; the match to TRBD1 covers 12 bases. The CDR3 totals 18 residues. The trim removed 7 bases at V and 5 bases at J, leaving 17 bases unmatched. CDR1 is MRHNA and CDR2 is SNTAGT in the germline V gene. CDR3 DNA: TGTGCCAGCACCGTGTCTCGGGACAGGGGGCAGGTTGGATATGGCTACACCTTC. Its protein is CASTVSRDRGQVGYGYTF.

CDR3 sequence (DNA): TGTGCCAGCAGAATAGCGGGATCCCCCACCGGGGAGCTGTTTTTT. This codes for CASRIAGSPTGELFF. The rearrangement joins TRBV6-5 to TRBJ2-2; 8 bases agree with TRBD2. The CDR3 has 15 amino acids. V trimming: 6 bases; J trimming: 4 bases; junction bases outside the gene matches: 7. CDR1 is MNHEY, CDR2 SVGAGI, per germline.

The chain uses TRBV19 and TRBJ1-5; D not certain. V lost 3 bases and J lost 0, with 9 bases in between. CDR1 and CDR2 from the germline V gene are LNHDA and SQIVND (reference sequence). This CDR3 comprises 15 residues. CDR3 loop: CASSISQISNQPQHF. CDR3 nucleotides: TGTGCCAGTAGTATCTCACAGATTAGCAATCAGCCCCAGCATTTT.

The gene calls are TRBV6-1 and TRBJ1-4; D gene uncertain. From germline, CDR1 is MNHNS and CDR2 SASEGT. V shed 2 bases and J shed 4 bases, with 8 bases lying between them. This CDR3 region has 14 residues. CDR3 residues: CASSETSNNEKLFF. In DNA form, the CDR3 reads TGTGCCAGCAGTGAAACGAGTAATAATGAAAAACTGTTTTTT.

The genes are TRBV29-1 and TRBJ2-4; possibly TRBD1 for D (5 bases). V lost 4 bases and J lost 6, with 13 bases in between. Germline V CDR1 and CDR2: SQVTM, ANQGSEA. The CDR3 extends over 13 amino acids. This CDR3 reads CSVGQGQGNIQYF. In DNA, the CDR3 is TGCAGCGTTGGGCAGGGCCAGGGAAACATTCAGTACTTC. The full variable domain, with the rest looked up from reference TRBV29-1 and TRBJ2-4, is SAVISQKPSRDICQRGTSLTIQCQVDSQVTMMFWYRQQPGQSLTLIATANQGSEATYESGFVIDKFPISRPNLTFSTLTVSNMSPEDSSIYLCSVGQGQGNIQYFGAGTRLSVL.

CDR3 nucleotides: TGTGCTAGTGCGGCAGGGGATTATCAGCCCCAGCATTTT. Its protein product is CASAAGDYQPQHF. The rearrangement links TRBV12-5 to TRBJ1-5, with D maybe TRBD1 (6 bases). Trimming cost V 7 bases and J 5 bases, with 12 bases left between them. The CDR3 length is 13 residues. The germline V gene has CDR1 LGHNT and CDR2 FRNRAP.

The chain carries TRBV7-8 and TRBJ1-2, with D unclear. CDR1 and CDR2 (germline): SGHVS, FQNEAQ. Trimming removed 1 base from V and 8 bases from J, with 17 bases in between. This CDR3 contains 15 residues. CDR3 nucleotides: TGTGCCAGCAGCTTAGACCGGGCCAGTACGTGGGGCTACACCTTC. The encoded protein is CASSLDRASTWGYTF.

The chain couples TRBV7-8 to TRBJ2-3, with 8 bases matching TRBD2. Germline CDR1 SGHVS, CDR2 FQNEAQ. The V and J ends lost 2 bases and 0 bases, in that order; junction bases with no gene match: 7. This CDR3 spans 17 amino acids. The CDR3 reads CASSLTGSGASTDTQYF. CDR3 DNA: TGTGCCAGCAGCTTAACAGGTAGCGGGGCTAGCACAGATACGCAGTATTTT. The whole variable domain, filled in from reference TRBV7-8 and TRBJ2-3, reads GAGVSQSPRYKVAKRGQDVALRCDPISGHVSLFWYQQALGQGPEFLTYFQNEAQLDKSGLPSDRFFAERPEGSVSTLKIQRTQQEDSAVYLCASSLTGSGASTDTQYFGPGTRLTVL.

The V call is TRBV24-1, the J call TRBJ1-1; no reliable D call. The germline V gene has CDR1 KGHDR and CDR2 SFDVKD. CDR3 length equals 14 residues. V dropped 3 bases and J dropped 10 bases, with 17 bases sitting between them. CDR3 DNA sequence: TGTGCCACCAGTGATCCCCGGTTCCCCGGGAGAGCTTTCTTT. It translates to CATSDPRFPGRAFF.

The chain employs TRBV18 and TRBJ2-2, with TRBD2 matching 7 bases. Germline V gene lookup returns CDR1 KGHSH and CDR2 LQKENI. With V trimmed by 2 bases and J by 0 bases, 3 bases remained unmatched. This CDR3 has 16 residues. CDR3 coding DNA: TGTGCCAGCTCACCAACGGGAGGCGCGAACACCGGGGAGCTGTTTTTT. Its translation is CASSPTGGANTGELFF.